A single TCR beta chain is shown here with its context. Germline CDR1 and CDR2: SGHNT and YYREEE (reference sequence). The CDR3 runs to 13 residues. V dropped 2 bases and J dropped 7 bases, with 13 bases sitting between them. This sample was included in a study of CD8 T cells in Susac syndrome. The study sequenced TCR beta in blood CD8+ and CD4+ T cells. The patients serving as multiple sclerosis controls were treatment-naive. They had stable or active relapsing-remitting disease and fulfilled revised McDonald criteria. CD8+ and CD4+ T cells were negatively isolated; TEMRA cells were FACS-enriched. RNA was extracted with the RNeasy kit, and a quantity of about 0.5 to 1 ug was reverse transcribed using random hexamers. With immunoSEQ multiplex PCR, TCR beta CDR3 was amplified across 54 Vbeta and 13 Jbeta. TCRdb re-analysed the immunoSEQ multiplex PCR reads in MiXCR, keeping a single row per CDR3 protein. Here the sample spans 100,000 to 150,000 distinct CDR3 sequences, roughly 93% being singletons.

The sample consisted of CD8+ T cells from PBMCs. The rearrangement uses TRBV5-4 and TRBJ2-7; a weak D match, TRBD1 (6 bases). This TCR derives from a human donor with multiple sclerosis. The CDR3 spells CASSLNRAREQYF. The CDR3, as DNA: TGTGCCAGCAGCTTAAACAGGGCGAGGGAGCAGTACTTC.